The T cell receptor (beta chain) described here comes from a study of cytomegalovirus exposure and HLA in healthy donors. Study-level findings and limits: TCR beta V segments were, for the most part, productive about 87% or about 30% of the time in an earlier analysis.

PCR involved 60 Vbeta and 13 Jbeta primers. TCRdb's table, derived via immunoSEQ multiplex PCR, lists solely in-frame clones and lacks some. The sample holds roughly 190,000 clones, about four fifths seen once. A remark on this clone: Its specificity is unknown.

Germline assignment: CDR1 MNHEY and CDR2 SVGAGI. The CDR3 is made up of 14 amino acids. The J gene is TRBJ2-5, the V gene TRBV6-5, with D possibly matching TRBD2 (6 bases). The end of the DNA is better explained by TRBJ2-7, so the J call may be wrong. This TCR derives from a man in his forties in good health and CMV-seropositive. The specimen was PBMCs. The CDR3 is CASREGDFSYEQYF. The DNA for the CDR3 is TGTGCCAGCAGGGAGGGTGATTTCTCCTACGAGCAGTACTTC.